This T cell receptor (beta chain) was profiled in a study of cytomegalovirus exposure and HLA in healthy donors. Findings and limits, study-wide: Rare sequences made up most TCRs, while some public TCRs were found in many donors.

About this clone: Its antigen is currently unknown.

Measured with immunoSEQ multiplex PCR; TCRdb has only the in-frame clones, and not every one. The data contain about 49,000 clones, roughly nine tenths of them singletons. Sequencing input: PBMCs. This clonotype originated in a man aged 18 to 30 in good health and CMV-seronegative.

The CDR3 reads CASSPRQANYGYTF. CDR3 nucleotide sequence: TGTGCCAGTAGTCCTCGACAGGCAAACTATGGCTACACCTTC. V gene TRBV19 combines with J gene TRBJ1-2, with D perhaps matching TRBD1 (6 bases). CDR1 is LNHDA and CDR2 is SQIVND in the germline V gene (reference sequence). The CDR3 spans 14 residues. Trimming shortened V by 5 bases and J by 2 bases, and 12 bases separated the two germline ends.